Detailed here is one T cell receptor (beta chain). Per the original data handling: Estimated nucleated cell counts came from reference gene primer amplification. Only in-frame clones appear in the TCRdb table, and some are missing; sequencing was by immunoSEQ multiplex PCR. V and J calls and clone size are as listed in that table; D and trimming were resolved from the DNA. This sample carries approximately 60,000 clones, 80% to 90% of them seen once, and the ten largest clones take approximately 3%. This specimen comes from a study of blood T cell repertoires in COVID-19. V shed 3 bases and J shed 4 bases, with 9 bases lying between them. The CDR3 is 13 residues long. Germline loops: CDR1 LNHDA, CDR2 SQIVND (reference sequence).

This TCR derives from a man in his fifties or sixties with active COVID-19. This rearrangement joins TRBV19 to TRBJ2-5, with D unresolved. Sequencing was performed on peripheral blood. The CDR3: CASSIWHRETQYF. Written as DNA, the CDR3 is TGTGCCAGTAGTATTTGGCACAGAGAGACCCAGTACTTC.